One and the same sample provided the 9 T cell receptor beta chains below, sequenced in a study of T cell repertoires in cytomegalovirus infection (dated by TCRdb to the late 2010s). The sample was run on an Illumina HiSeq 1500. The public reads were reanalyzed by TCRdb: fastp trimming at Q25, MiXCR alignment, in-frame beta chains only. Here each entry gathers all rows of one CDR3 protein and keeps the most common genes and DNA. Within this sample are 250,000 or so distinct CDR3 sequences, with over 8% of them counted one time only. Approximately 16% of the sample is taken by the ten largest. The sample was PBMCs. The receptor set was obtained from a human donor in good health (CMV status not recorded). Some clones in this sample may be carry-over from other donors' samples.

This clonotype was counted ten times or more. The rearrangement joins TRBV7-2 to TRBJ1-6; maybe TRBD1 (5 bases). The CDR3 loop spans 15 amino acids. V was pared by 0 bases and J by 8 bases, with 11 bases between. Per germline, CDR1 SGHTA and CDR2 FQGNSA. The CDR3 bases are TGTGCCAGCAGCTTAGCGAAGGGGTCGTATTCACCCCTCCACTTT. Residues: CASSLAKGSYSPLHF. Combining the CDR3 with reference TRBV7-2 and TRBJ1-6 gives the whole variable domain GAGVSQSPSNKVTEKGKDVELRCDPISGHTALYWYRQSLGQGLEFLIYFQGNSAPDKSGLPSDRFSAERTGGSVSTLTIQRTQQEDSAVYLCASSLAKGSYSPLHFGNGTRLTVT.

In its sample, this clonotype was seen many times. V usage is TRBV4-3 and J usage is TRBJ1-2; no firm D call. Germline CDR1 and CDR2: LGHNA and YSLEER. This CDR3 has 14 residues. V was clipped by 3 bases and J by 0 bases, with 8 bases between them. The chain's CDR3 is CASSQSTANYGYTF. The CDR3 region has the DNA TGCGCCAGCAGCCAGTCTACAGCTAACTATGGCTACACCTTC.

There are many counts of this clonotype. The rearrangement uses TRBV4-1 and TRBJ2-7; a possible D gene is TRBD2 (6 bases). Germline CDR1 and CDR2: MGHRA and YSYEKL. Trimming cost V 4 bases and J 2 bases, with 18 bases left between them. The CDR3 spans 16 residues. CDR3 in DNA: TGCGCCAGCAGCCGTCAAGAAGGAGGGTTCCCCTACGAGCAGTACTTC. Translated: CASSRQEGGFPYEQYF.

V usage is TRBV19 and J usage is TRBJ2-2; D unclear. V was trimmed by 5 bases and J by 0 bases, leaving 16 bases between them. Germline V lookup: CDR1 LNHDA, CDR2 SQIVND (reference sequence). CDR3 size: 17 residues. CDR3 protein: CASSARLRQTNTGELFF. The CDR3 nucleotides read TGTGCCAGTAGTGCCCGCCTGCGGCAGACGAACACCGGGGAGCTGTTTTTT.

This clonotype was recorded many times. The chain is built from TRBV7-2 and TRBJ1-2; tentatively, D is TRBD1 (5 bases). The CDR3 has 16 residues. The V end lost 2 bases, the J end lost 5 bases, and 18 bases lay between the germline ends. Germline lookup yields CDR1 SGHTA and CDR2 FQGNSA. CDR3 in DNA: TGTGCCAGCAGCTTACCGGGACGGTGGAGTTCTTATGGCTACACCTTC. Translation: CASSLPGRWSSYGYTF.

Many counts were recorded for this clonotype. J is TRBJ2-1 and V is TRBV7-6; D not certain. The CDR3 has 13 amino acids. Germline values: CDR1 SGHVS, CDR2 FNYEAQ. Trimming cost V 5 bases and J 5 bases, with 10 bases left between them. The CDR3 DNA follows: TGTGCCAGCAGCCCCAACCGGGACAATGAGCAGTTCTTC. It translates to CASSPNRDNEQFF.

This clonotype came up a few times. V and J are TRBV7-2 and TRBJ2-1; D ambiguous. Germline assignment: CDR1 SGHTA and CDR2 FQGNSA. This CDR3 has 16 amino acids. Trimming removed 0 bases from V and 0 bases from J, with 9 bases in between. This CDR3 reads CASSLAQLLSYNEQFF. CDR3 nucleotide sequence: TGTGCCAGCAGCTTAGCCCAGCTCCTCTCCTACAATGAGCAGTTCTTC. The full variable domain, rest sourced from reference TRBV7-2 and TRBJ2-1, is GAGVSQSPSNKVTEKGKDVELRCDPISGHTALYWYRQSLGQGLEFLIYFQGNSAPDKSGLPSDRFSAERTGGSVSTLTIQRTQQEDSAVYLCASSLAQLLSYNEQFFGPGTRLTVL.

CDR3 region: CASSPQGFGTEAFF. In nucleotides, the CDR3 is TGTGCCAGCAGTCCCCAGGGTTTCGGCACTGAAGCTTTCTTT. The chain uses TRBV12-3 or TRBV12-4 and TRBJ1-1; TRBD1 might be the D (5 bases). The CDR3 runs 14 residues. The germline V and J ends were trimmed by 5 bases and 4 bases, with 14 bases remaining between them.

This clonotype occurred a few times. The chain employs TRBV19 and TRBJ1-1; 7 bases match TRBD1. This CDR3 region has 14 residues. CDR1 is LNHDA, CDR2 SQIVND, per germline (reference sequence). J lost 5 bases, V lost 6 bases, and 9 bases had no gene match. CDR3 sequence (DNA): TGTGCCAGTAGCACAACCCTCAGGGGGACTGAAGCTTTCTTT. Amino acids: CASSTTLRGTEAFF. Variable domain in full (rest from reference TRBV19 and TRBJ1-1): DGGITQSPKYLFRKEGQNVTLSCEQNLNHDAMYWYRQDPGQGLRLIYYSQIVNDFQKGDIAEGYSVSREKKESFPLTVTSAQKNPTAFYLCASSTTLRGTEAFFGQGTRLTVV.